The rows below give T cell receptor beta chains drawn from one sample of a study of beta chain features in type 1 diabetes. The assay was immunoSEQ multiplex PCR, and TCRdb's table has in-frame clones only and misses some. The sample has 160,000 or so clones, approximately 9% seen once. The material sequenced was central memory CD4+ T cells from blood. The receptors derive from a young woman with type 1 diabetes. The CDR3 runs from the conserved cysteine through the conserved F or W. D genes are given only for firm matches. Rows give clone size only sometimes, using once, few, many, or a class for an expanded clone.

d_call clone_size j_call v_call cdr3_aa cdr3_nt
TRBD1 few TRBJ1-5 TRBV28 CASISPGTGDGAQHF TGTGCCAGCATTTCCCCGGGGACAGGGGATGGAGCCCAGCATTTT
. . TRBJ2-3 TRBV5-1 CASSLNSDTQYF TGCGCCAGCAGCTTGAACTCAGATACGCAGTATTTT
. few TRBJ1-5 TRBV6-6 CASSLAGGPQHF TGTGCCAGCAGTTTGGCGGGAGGGCCCCAGCATTTT
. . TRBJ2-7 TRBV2 CASTVRGDNEQYF TGTGCCAGCACGGTCCGGGGGGACAACGAGCAGTACTTC
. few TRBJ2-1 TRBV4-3 CASSQEKQEGYNEQFF TGCGCCAGCAGCCAAGAGAAACAGGAAGGATACAATGAGCAGTTCTTC
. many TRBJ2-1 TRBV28 CASSLSREQFF TGTGCCAGCAGTTTATCTCGGGAGCAGTTCTTC
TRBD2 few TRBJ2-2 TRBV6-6 CASSYSGLALVGELFF TGTGCCAGCAGTTACTCAGGACTAGCATTGGTCGGGGAGCTGTTTTTT
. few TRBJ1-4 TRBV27 CASSLRVATNEKLFF TGTGCCAGCAGTCTCCGGGTCGCAACTAATGAAAAACTGTTTTTT
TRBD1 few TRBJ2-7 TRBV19 CASSRGQASYEQYF TGTGCCAGTAGTAGGGGACAGGCCTCCTACGAGCAGTACTTC
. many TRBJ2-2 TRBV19 CASTSRTGELFF TGTGCCAGTACCTCCCGGACCGGGGAGCTGTTTTTT
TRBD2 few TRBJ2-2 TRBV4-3 CASSPLAGFTGELFF TGCGCCAGCAGCCCACTAGCGGGCTTCACCGGGGAGCTGTTTTTT
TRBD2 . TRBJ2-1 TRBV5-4 CASSLKTSGWNEQFF TGTGCCAGCAGCTTGAAGACTAGCGGGTGGAATGAGCAGTTCTTC
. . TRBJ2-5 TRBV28 CASSIPQGGETQYF TGTGCCAGCAGTATCCCACAGGGTGGGGAGACCCAGTACTTC
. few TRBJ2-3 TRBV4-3 CASSQDAGTDTQYF TGCGCCAGCAGCCAAGATGCGGGTACGGATACGCAGTATTTT
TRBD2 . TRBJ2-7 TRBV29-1 CSARTSGGYEQYF TGCAGCGCCAGGACTAGCGGGGGCTACGAGCAGTACTTC
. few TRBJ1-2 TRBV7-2 CASSIDSSYGYTF TGTGCCAGCAGCATAGACAGCAGCTATGGCTACACCTTC
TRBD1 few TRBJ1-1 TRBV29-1 CSVGGQGMNTEAFF TGCAGCGTTGGGGGACAGGGGATGAACACTGAAGCTTTCTTT
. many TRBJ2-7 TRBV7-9 CASSLPGVYYEQYF TGTGCCAGCAGCTTGCCGGGGGTCTACTACGAGCAGTACTTC
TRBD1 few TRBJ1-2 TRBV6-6 CASSSRDRANGYTF TGTGCCAGCAGTAGCCGGGACAGGGCGAATGGCTACACCTTC
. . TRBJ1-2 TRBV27 CASSSRGGGYGYTF TGTGCCAGCAGTTCCCGGGGAGGGGGCTATGGCTACACCTTC
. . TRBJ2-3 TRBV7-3 CASSLVGTDTQYF TGTGCCAGCAGCTTAGTAGGCACAGATACGCAGTATTTT
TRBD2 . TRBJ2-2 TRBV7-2 CASSRPRGGSNTGELFF TGTGCCAGCAGCCGCCCGCGCGGGGGGTCGAACACCGGGGAGCTGTTTTTT
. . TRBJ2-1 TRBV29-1 CSVEDWQIARNEQFF TGCAGCGTTGAAGACTGGCAGATAGCAAGGAATGAGCAGTTCTTC
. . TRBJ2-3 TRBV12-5 CASGLQTEPQYF TGTGCTAGTGGCCTACAGACAGAGCCGCAGTATTTT
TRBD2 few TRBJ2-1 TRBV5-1 CASSVSGSGNNEQFF TGCGCCAGCAGTGTTAGCGGGAGTGGGAACAATGAGCAGTTCTTC
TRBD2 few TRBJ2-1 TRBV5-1 CASSGTSGNEQFF TGCGCCAGCAGCGGGACTAGCGGCAATGAGCAGTTCTTC
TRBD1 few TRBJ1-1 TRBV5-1 CASSLERGRGTEAFF TGCGCCAGCAGCTTGGAAAGGGGGCGGGGCACTGAAGCTTTCTTT
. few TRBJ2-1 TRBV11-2 CASSLGQNAYNEQFF TGTGCCAGCAGCTTAGGACAGAATGCCTACAATGAGCAGTTCTTC
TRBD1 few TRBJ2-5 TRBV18 CASSPNPGQGETQYF TGTGCCAGCTCACCAAACCCGGGACAGGGAGAGACCCAGTACTTC
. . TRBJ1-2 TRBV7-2 CASSLAGRSVLYGYTF TGTGCCAGCAGCTTAGCTGGCAGGTCAGTCCTCTATGGCTACACCTTC
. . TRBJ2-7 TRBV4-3 CASSQDLTGRGEQYF TGCGCCAGCAGCCAAGATCTGACAGGAAGGGGCGAGCAGTACTTC